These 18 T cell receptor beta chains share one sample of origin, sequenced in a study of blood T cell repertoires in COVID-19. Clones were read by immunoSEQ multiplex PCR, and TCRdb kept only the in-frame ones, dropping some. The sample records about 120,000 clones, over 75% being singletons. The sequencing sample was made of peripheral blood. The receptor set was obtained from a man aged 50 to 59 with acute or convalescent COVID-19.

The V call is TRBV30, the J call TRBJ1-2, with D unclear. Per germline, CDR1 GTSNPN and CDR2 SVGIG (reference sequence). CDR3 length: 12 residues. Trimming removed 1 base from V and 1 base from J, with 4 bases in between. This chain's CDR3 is CAWSDNNYGYTF. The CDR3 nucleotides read TGTGCCTGGAGTGACAATAACTATGGCTACACCTTC. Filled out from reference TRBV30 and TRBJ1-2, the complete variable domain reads SQTIHQWPATLVQPVGSPLSLECTVEGTSNPNLYWYRQAAGRGLQLLFYSVGIGQISSEVPQNLSASRPQDRQFILSSKKLLLSDSGFYLCAWSDNNYGYTFGSGTRLTVV.

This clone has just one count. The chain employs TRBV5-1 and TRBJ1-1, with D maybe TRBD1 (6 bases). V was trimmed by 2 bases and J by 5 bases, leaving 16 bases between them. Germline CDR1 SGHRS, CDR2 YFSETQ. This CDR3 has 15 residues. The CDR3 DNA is TGCGCCAGCAGCTTTGGGACAACGAGTCCGACTGAAGCTTTCTTT. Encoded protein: CASSFGTTSPTEAFF.

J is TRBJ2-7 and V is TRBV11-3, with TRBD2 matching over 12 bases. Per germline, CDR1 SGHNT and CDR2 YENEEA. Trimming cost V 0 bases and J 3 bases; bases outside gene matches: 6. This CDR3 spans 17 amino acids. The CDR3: CASSLDRLAGAFYEQYF. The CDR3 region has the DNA TGTGCCAGCAGCTTAGACCGACTAGCGGGAGCCTTCTACGAGCAGTACTTC. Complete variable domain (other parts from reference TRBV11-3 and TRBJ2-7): EAGVVQSPRYKIIEKKQPVAFWCNPISGHNTLYWYLQNLGQGPELLIRYENEEAVDDSQLPKDRFSAERLKGVDSTLKIQPAELGDSAVYLCASSLDRLAGAFYEQYFGPGTRLTVT.

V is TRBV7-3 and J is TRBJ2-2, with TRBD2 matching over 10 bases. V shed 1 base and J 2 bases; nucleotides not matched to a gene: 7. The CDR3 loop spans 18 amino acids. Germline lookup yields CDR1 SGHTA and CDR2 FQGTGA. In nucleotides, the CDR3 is TGTGCCAGCAGCTTAAGACCGTCTAGCGGGAGAAACACCGGGGAGCTGTTTTTT. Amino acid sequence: CASSLRPSSGRNTGELFF.

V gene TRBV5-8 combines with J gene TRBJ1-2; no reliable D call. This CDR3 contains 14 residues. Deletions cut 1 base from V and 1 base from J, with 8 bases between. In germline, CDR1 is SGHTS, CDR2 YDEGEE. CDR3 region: CASSLTGVNYGYTF. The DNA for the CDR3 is TGTGCCAGCAGCTTGACCGGAGTTAACTATGGCTACACCTTC.

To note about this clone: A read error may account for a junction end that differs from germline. The chain's CDR3 is CATSRDRGNRPQHF. CDR3 in DNA: TGTGCCACCAGCAGGGACAGGGGTAATCGGCCCCAGCATTTT. This chain joins TRBV15 and TRBJ1-5; TRBD1 matches 9 bases. CDR3 length: 14 amino acids. The germline CDR1 and CDR2 sequences are LNHNV and YYDKDF (reference sequence).

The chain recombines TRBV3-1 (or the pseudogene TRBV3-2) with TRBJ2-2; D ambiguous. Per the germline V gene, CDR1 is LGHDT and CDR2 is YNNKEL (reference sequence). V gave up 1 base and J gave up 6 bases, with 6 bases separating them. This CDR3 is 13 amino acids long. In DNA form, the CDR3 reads TGTGCCAGCAGCCAAGGTATTTCCGGGGAGCTGTTTTTT. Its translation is CASSQGISGELFF.

The CDR3 DNA follows: TGTGCTACCGAAGCGACTAGCGGACAAGAGACCCAGTACTTC. It codes for CATEATSGQETQYF. J is TRBJ2-5 and V is TRBV24-1; 9 bases map to TRBD2. The CDR3 is 14 amino acids. Germline V gene data show CDR1 as KGHDR and CDR2 as SFDVKD.

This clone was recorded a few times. Written as DNA, the CDR3 is TGTGCCAGCTCAACTGGACAGGGGAATAGTGAACTGTTTTTT. It is translated as CASSTGQGNSELFF. This chain joins TRBV18 and TRBJ1-4; 9 bases agree with TRBD1. Trimming removed 5 bases from V and 12 bases from J; junction bases left unmatched: 10. The CDR3 is 14 residues long. CDR1 KGHSH and CDR2 LQKENI come from the germline V gene.

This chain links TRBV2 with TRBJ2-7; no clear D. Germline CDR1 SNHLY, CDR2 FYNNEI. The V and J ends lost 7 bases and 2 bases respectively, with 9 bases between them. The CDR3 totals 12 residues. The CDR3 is CASKRLAYEQYF. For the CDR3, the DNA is TGTGCCAGCAAGAGGCTCGCCTACGAGCAGTACTTC. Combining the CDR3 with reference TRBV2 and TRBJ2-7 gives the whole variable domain EPEVTQTPSHQVTQMGQEVILRCVPISNHLYFYWYRQILGQKVEFLVSFYNNEISEKSEIFDDQFSVERPDGSNFTLKIRSTKLEDSAMYFCASKRLAYEQYFGPGTRLTVT.

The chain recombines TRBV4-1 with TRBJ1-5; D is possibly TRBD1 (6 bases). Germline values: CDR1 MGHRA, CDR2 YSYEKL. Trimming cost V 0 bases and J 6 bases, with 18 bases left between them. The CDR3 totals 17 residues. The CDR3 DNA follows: TGCGCCAGCAGCCAAGACTCGCGACGACAGGCGATTCAGCCCCAGCATTTT. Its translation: CASSQDSRRQAIQPQHF.

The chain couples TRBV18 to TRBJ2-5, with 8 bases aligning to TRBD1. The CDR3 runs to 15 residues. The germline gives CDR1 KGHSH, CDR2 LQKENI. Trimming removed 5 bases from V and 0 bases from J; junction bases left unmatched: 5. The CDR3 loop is CASSTSTGDQETQYF. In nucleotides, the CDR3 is TGTGCCAGCTCAACCTCGACAGGGGACCAAGAGACCCAGTACTTC.

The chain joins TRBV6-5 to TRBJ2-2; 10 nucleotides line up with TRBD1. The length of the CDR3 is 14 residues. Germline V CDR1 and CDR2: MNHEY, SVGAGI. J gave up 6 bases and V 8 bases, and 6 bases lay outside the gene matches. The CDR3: CASRTGGLAGELFF. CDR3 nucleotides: TGTGCCAGCCGGACAGGGGGTTTGGCCGGGGAGCTGTTTTTT.

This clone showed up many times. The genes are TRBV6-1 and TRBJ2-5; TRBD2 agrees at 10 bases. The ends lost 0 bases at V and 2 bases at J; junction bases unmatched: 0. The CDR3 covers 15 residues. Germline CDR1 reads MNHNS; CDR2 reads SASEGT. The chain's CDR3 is CASSEAAGGQETQYF. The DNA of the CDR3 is TGTGCCAGCAGTGAAGCAGCGGGGGGGCAAGAGACCCAGTACTTC.

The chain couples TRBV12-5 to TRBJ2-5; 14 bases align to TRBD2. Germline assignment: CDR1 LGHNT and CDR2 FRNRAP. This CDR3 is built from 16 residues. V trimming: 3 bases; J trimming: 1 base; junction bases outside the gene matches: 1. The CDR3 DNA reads TGTGCTAGTGGTTTCGGGACTAGCGGGGGCCAAGAGACCCAGTACTTC. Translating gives CASGFGTSGGQETQYF.

This CDR3 reads CASSRGQGEAFF. DNA for the CDR3: TGTGCCAGCAGTAGGGGACAGGGCGAAGCTTTCTTT. The V call is TRBV6-5, the J call TRBJ1-1; 9 nucleotides match TRBD1. CDR1 and CDR2 (germline): MNHEY, SVGAGI. The CDR3 is 12 amino acids. V was pared by 5 bases and J by 8 bases, with 3 bases of the junction left unmatched.

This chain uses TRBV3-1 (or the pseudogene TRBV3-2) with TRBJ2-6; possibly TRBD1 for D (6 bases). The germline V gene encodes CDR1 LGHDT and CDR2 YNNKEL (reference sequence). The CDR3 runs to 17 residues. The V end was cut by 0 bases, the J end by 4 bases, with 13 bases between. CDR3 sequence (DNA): TGTGCCAGCAGCCAAGAGGTGGGGGCGCAAGGGGCCAACGTCCTGACTTTC. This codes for CASSQEVGAQGANVLTF.

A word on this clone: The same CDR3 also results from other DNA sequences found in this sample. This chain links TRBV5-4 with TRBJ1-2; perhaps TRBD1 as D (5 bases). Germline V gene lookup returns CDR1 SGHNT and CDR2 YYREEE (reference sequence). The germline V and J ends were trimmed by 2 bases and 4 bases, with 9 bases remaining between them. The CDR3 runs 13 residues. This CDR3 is CASSFRGVYGYTF. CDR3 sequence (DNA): TGTGCCAGCAGCTTCCGGGGGGTCTATGGCTACACCTTC. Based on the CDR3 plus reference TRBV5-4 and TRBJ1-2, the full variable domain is ETGVTQSPTHLIKTRGQQVTLRCSSQSGHNTVSWYQQALGQGPQFIFQYYREEENGRGNFPPRFSGLQFPNYSSELNVNALELDDSALYLCASSFRGVYGYTFGSGTRLTVV.